Presented here are 5 T cell receptor beta chains from one specimen sequenced in a study of beta chain features in type 1 diabetes. The entirety of the isolated RNA underwent reverse transcription, so expressed TCRB transcripts were sequenced. TCRdb's table, derived via immunoSEQ multiplex PCR, lists solely in-frame clones and lacks some. The data contain roughly 230,000 clones, 9% to 10% of them singletons. What was sequenced was naive CD4+ T cells from blood. These receptors all come from a woman aged 18-29 years in good health.

The chain links TRBV18 to TRBJ1-5, with 11 bases fitting TRBD1. The CDR3 contains 17 residues. Looked up from germline, CDR1 is KGHSH and CDR2 is LQKENI. Trimming at V came to 2 bases and at J to 6 bases, leaving 9 bases not matched to a gene. The CDR3 coding sequence is TGTGCCAGCTCACCATACGCGGGACAGGGGGTATCTCAGCCCCAGCATTTT. Its protein product is CASSPYAGQGVSQPQHF.

The chain is built from TRBV6-5 and TRBJ2-3, with 7 nucleotides matching TRBD2. V lost 8 bases and J lost 2; bases outside the gene matches: 10. CDR1 and CDR2 (germline): MNHEY, SVGAGI. This CDR3 region has 15 residues. The CDR3 bases are TGTGCCAGCGGGCGCCGGCTAGCGGCCACAGATACGCAGTATTTT. Encoded protein: CASGRRLAATDTQYF.

This clone has a handful of counts. The chain joins TRBV19 to TRBJ2-1; perhaps TRBD1 as D (6 bases). The length of the CDR3 is 16 residues. V was shortened by 3 bases and J by 2 bases, with 14 bases between the two germline ends. Germline assignment: CDR1 LNHDA and CDR2 SQIVND (reference sequence). CDR3 nucleotides: TGTGCCAGTAGTATGGCCCAGGGGATTACCTACAATGAGCAGTTCTTC. Translating it yields CASSMAQGITYNEQFF.

As concerns this clone: The same CDR3 arises from other DNA sequences in this sample as well. This chain connects TRBV5-1 to TRBJ1-2; the D is unclear. Deletions cut 0 bases from V and 1 base from J, with 4 bases between. The CDR3 runs to 13 residues. Germline V gene lookup returns CDR1 SGHRS and CDR2 YFSETQ. The CDR3 DNA is TGCGCCAGCAGCTTGGCCGGTAACTATGGCTACACCTTC. It encodes CASSLAGNYGYTF.

There are a few counts of this clone. The V gene is TRBV7-2, the J gene TRBJ1-5, with D uncertain. Trimming removed 4 bases at V and 6 bases at J, with 16 bases between. This CDR3 is 15 amino acids long. Germline assignment: CDR1 SGHTA and CDR2 FQGNSA. The CDR3 sequence: CASSSRLGSRQPQHF. CDR3 nucleotide sequence: TGTGCCAGCAGCTCCCGACTGGGTTCACGTCAGCCCCAGCATTTT.